Listed here are 15 T cell receptor beta chains from one sample, sequenced in a study of tumor-infiltrating lymphocytes in primary liver carcinoma. Priming with a constant-region primer yielded TCR beta cDNA from about 540 ng total RNA. A slightly modified ARM-PCR protocol with three nested multiplex PCR rounds produced these TCR beta libraries. TRBV1-TRBV30 forward primers paired with a C-beta reverse primer were used in the first two PCR rounds, which ran approximately 10 cycles each. TCRdb reanalysed the multiplex PCR reads using MiXCR and keeps one entry per CDR3 protein. This table holds about 64,000 distinct CDR3 sequences, approximately 74% found once. It was from about 20-30 mg of unsorted bulk tissue that RNA and DNA were co-extracted. The sample comprised liver tumor tissue from sampling region 4. The subset denotes: tumor region T4, right-lateral pole. Every receptor here comes from a man in his forties with primary liver carcinoma and hepatitis B virus infection.

This clonotype appeared once. Germline and junction disagree at one end, which may indicate a read error. J is TRBJ2-3 and V is TRBV18; perhaps TRBD2 as D (5 bases). The CDR3 spans 13 residues. Germline assignment: CDR1 KGHSH and CDR2 LQKENI. The CDR3 DNA reads TGTGCCTGCTCACCCATAGCGTTGGATACGCAGTATTTC. Amino acids: CACSPIALDTQYF.

Note on this clonotype: A read error is likely, as this CDR3 ends without the conserved phenylalanine or tryptophan. The CDR3 protein is CAISDMGRETQYS. For the CDR3, the DNA is TGTGCCATCAGTGACATGGGGCGTGAGACCCAGTACTCC. This chain joins TRBV10-3 and TRBJ2-5; TRBD1 is a possible D gene (5 bases). The CDR3 length is 13 residues. Trimming stripped 3 bases from V and 5 bases from J, with 10 bases between. Germline CDR1 ENHRY, CDR2 SYGVKD.

Turning to this clonotype: This may be a read error: a much more frequent sequence differs by one nucleotide. The rearrangement uses TRBV7-9 and TRBJ1-2; 7 nucleotides line up with TRBD1. Germline V CDR1 and CDR2: SEHNR, FQNEAQ (reference sequence). The CDR3 length is 14 residues. The CDR3 bases are TGTACCAGCAGATGGGACAGTGGGTTTCATGGCTACACCTTC. This gives the protein CTSRWDSGFHGYTF.

As for this clonotype: Given the absence of the conserved phenylalanine or tryptophan at the CDR3 end, a read error is likely. CDR3 residues: CASSESSSGEVETQYL. CDR3 bases: TGTGCCAGCAGTGAGTCGTCCAGCGGGGAGGTGGAGACCCAGTACTTA. The J gene is TRBJ2-5, the V gene TRBV10-1, with 7 bases matching TRBD2. Germline values: CDR1 WNHNN, CDR2 SYGVQD (reference sequence). The CDR3 has 16 amino acids.

The genes are TRBV6-1 and TRBJ2-3; D gene uncertain. The length of the CDR3 is 16 residues. Germline CDR1 and CDR2: MNHNS and SASEGT. V shed 7 bases and J shed 8 bases, with 25 bases lying between them. The CDR3 region has the DNA TGTGCCAGCAATGAGGAAAGTTCCTCCGCCGCTGTTACGCAGTATTTT. This sequence encodes CASNEESSSAAVTQYF.

Regarding this clonotype: One end of the junction varies from germline; a read error may be responsible. The chain uses TRBV5-5 and TRBJ2-1, with 8 bases identical to TRBD1. Per the germline V gene, CDR1 is SGHKS and CDR2 is YYEKEE (reference sequence). This CDR3 is built from 15 residues. Here the CDR3 reads CASSPGQGSYNERYF. CDR3 coding DNA: TGTGCCAGTAGCCCTGGACAGGGTTCCTACAATGAGCGATACTTC. Using reference TRBV5-5 and TRBJ2-1 for the parts outside the CDR3, the full variable domain is DAGVTQSPTHLIKTRGQQVTLRCSPISGHKSVSWYQQVLGQGPQFIFQYYEKEERGRGNFPDRFSARQFPNYSSELNVNALLLGDSALYLCASSPGQGSYNERYFGPGTRLTVL.

The V call is TRBV5-4, the J call TRBJ2-7; D is tentatively TRBD1 or TRBD2 (5 bases each). The CDR3 consists of 14 residues. CDR1 and CDR2 (germline): SGHNT, YYREEE (reference sequence). The chain's CDR3 is CVCSWDHRPYEQYF. CDR3 DNA: TGTGTCTGCAGCTGGGACCACAGACCCTACGAGCAGTACTTC.

This clonotype was recorded only once. The final CDR3 position lacks the conserved phenylalanine or tryptophan, pointing to a likely read error. The V and J genes are TRBV11-2 and TRBJ2-7, with D possibly TRBD2 on 6 matching bases. V gave up 5 bases and J gave up 5 bases, with 16 bases separating them. The germline CDR1 and CDR2 sequences are SGHAT and FQNNGV. CDR3 length: 14 residues. CDR3 in amino acids: CASSTSQEGDEQYY. The CDR3 DNA reads TGTGCCAGCAGCACATCTCAGGAGGGTGACGAGCAGTACTAC.

Remarks on this clonotype: At one end, the junction sequence differs from germline, possibly due to a read error. The chain links TRBV6-1 to TRBJ2-5; D unclear. The CDR3 length is 14 residues. Germline assignment: CDR1 MNHNS and CDR2 SASEGT. Here the CDR3 DNA reads TGTGTCAGCAGTGGTGTAGGCGGTGGGGAGACCCAGTACTTC. The encoded protein is CVSSGVGGGETQYF.

As for this clonotype: A much larger clone lies one base from this, so it may be a read error. CDR3 protein: CSARTRGSSRHYEQYF. The CDR3 DNA sequence: TGCAGCGCGCGGACTAGAGGGAGCTCAAGACACTACGAGCAGTACTTC. The gene calls are TRBV29-1 and TRBJ2-7; 7 bases fit TRBD2. CDR3 length: 16 amino acids. Trimming at V came to 7 bases and at J to 3 bases, leaving 18 bases not matched to a gene. Germline loops: CDR1 SQVTM, CDR2 ANQGSEA.

Comment on this clonotype: An end of the junction differs from the germline gene, which may be a read error. This rearrangement joins TRBV5-4 to TRBJ2-5; D call uncertain. CDR3 length equals 13 residues. Germline loops: CDR1 SGHNT, CDR2 YYREEE (reference sequence). The CDR3: CASSLKDQETQYF. In DNA form, the CDR3 reads TGCGCCAGCAGCTTGAAGGACCAAGAGACCCAGTACTTC.

The chain combines TRBV20-1 with TRBJ1-3, with a tentative D call TRBD1 (6 bases). The CDR3 covers 13 residues. The V and J ends lost 7 bases and 3 bases respectively, with 13 bases between them. Germline assignment: CDR1 DFQATT and CDR2 SNEGSKA (reference sequence). CDR3 DNA sequence: TGCAGTGTACGAACAGGGATTGGAAACACCATATATTTT. Protein sequence: CSVRTGIGNTIYF.

Turning to this clonotype: One end of the junction does not line up with germline, which may come from a read error. The rearrangement uses TRBV11-2 and TRBJ2-2; the D is unclear. This CDR3 comprises 16 residues. Germline CDR1 and CDR2: SGHAT and FQNNGV. Written as DNA, the CDR3 is TGTGCCAGCAGCAGGCTTAGGAGTACGAACACCGGCGAGCTGTTTTTT. It translates to CASSRLRSTNTGELFF.

As concerns this clonotype: One end of the junction fails to match germline, which may point to a read error. This rearrangement joins TRBV11-2 to TRBJ2-1, with D possibly called TRBD1 or TRBD2 (5 bases each). This CDR3 spans 14 amino acids. In germline, CDR1 is SGHAT, CDR2 FQNNGV. The CDR3 DNA reads as TGTGCTAGCAGCTTGTGGCAGGGAGACAATGAGCAGTTCTTC. Translating gives CASSLWQGDNEQFF.

The V and J genes are TRBV29-1 and TRBJ2-2; the D is unclear. V gave up 7 bases and J gave up 3 bases, with 6 bases separating them. Germline V lookup: CDR1 SQVTM, CDR2 ANQGSEA. CDR3 length equals 11 residues. CDR3 protein: CSAADTGELFF. The CDR3 bases are TGCAGCGCTGCTGACACCGGGGAGCTGTTTTTT.